This T cell receptor beta chain stems from a study of blood T cell repertoires in COVID-19. Background on the study: Samples came from the United States, Italy and Spain, spanning acute and convalescent COVID-19.

Per the original methods: Counts of nucleated cells, estimated from reference gene primer amplification, were obtained. The table came from immunoSEQ multiplex PCR; TCRdb's copy has only in-frame clones and leaves some out. V and J calls and clone size are given by that table; D and trimming were obtained from the DNA. The repertoire has around 250,000 clones, just over 85% of them found once; the top ten carry around 3%. The CDR3 length is 17 residues. Between the trimmed V and J ends, which lost 6 bases and 6 bases, there was a span of 23 bases. Germline CDR1 is LNHDA and CDR2 is SQIVND (reference sequence).

The chain is built from TRBV19 and TRBJ2-2; perhaps TRBD2 as D (7 bases). The TCR was taken from a woman younger than 45 with active or convalescent COVID-19. What was sequenced was peripheral blood. CDR3 sequence: CASRTHPWGGASGELFF. The CDR3 nucleotides read TGTGCCAGTAGGACCCACCCTTGGGGGGGCGCTTCCGGGGAGCTGTTTTTT.